One sample yielded the 31 T cell receptor beta chains listed below, sequenced in a study of blood T cells in healthy people across ages. A J-beta primer mix and a sample-barcoded 5' primer were used in a second PCR of about 7 to 12 cycles. Each CDR3 protein gets one entry after TCRdb re-called the 5' RACE reads with MiXCR. The sample contains about 800,000 distinct CDR3 sequences, around half of which appear only once. Material for sequencing was blood. Receptors were obtained from a man at least 80 years old in good health.

This clonotype occurred a few times. J is TRBJ2-1 and V is TRBV28; D unresolved. The tail of the sequence fits TRBJ2-7 better, so the J call may be wrong. The CDR3 contains 15 residues. Germline V lookup: CDR1 MDHEN, CDR2 SYDVKM. The chain's CDR3 is CASRRPNPLNNEQYF. Here the CDR3 DNA reads TGTGCCAGCAGACGGCCCAACCCTCTGAACAATGAGCAGTACTTC.

The J gene is TRBJ2-1, the V gene TRBV29-1; 10 bases are a match to TRBD1. Per the germline V gene, CDR1 is SQVTM and CDR2 is ANQGSEA. The J segment lost 1 base and the V segment lost 5 bases, leaving 5 bases of the junction unmatched. CDR3 length: 15 residues. For the CDR3, the DNA is TGCAGCGTTAGCCGGGGACAGGGGTCCTACAATGAGCAGTTCTTC. It codes for CSVSRGQGSYNEQFF.

The chain recombines TRBV20-1 with TRBJ2-1; TRBD2 agrees at 8 bases. CDR1 is DFQATT, CDR2 SNEGSKA, per germline (reference sequence). CDR3 size: 16 residues. V dropped 3 bases and J dropped 4; count of bases not matched to a gene: 11. The CDR3 bases are TGCAGTGCTAGGAGCGGGAGCGGAGGGGTTTACAATGAGCAGTTCTTC. It encodes CSARSGSGGVYNEQFF.

In DNA, the CDR3 is TGTGCCAGCAGTTTGAACGGGAGGATTGAGCAGTTCTTC. Protein: CASSLNGRIEQFF. The chain links TRBV28 to TRBJ2-1, with TRBD2 matching 7 bases. The CDR3 is 13 residues long. Unmatched junction bases numbered 5, after V lost 3 bases and J lost 9 bases. Germline V gene lookup returns CDR1 MDHEN and CDR2 SYDVKM.

The V and J genes are TRBV3-1 and TRBJ2-1; D might be TRBD2 (6 bases). The V and J ends lost 2 bases and 14 bases respectively, with 13 bases between them. Germline lookup yields CDR1 LGHDT and CDR2 YNNKEL (reference sequence). The CDR3 is 12 residues long. CDR3 coding DNA: TGTGCCAGCAGCCAAACGACTGGGGGGAAGTTCTTC. Translating gives CASSQTTGGKFF.

CDR3 sequence: CASSPVNSGANVLTF. The CDR3 nucleotides read TGTGCCAGCTCACCCGTGAACTCTGGGGCCAACGTCCTGACTTTC. This sequence joins TRBV18 and TRBJ2-6; D is uncertain. The CDR3 covers 15 residues. The V gene's germline CDR1 is KGHSH and CDR2 LQKENI. Between the trimmed V and J ends, which lost 3 bases and 0 bases, there was a span of 6 bases.

This clonotype was recorded a few times. J is TRBJ2-5 and V is TRBV9; 9 nucleotides match TRBD2. The CDR3 runs 15 residues. Germline CDR1 is SGDLS and CDR2 is YYNGEE. After removal of 0 bases from V and 4 bases from J, the junction contained 4 bases not matched to a gene. DNA for the CDR3: TGTGCCAGCAGCGTAGGAGCGGGAGGAGTAGAGACCCAGTACTTC. It yields the protein CASSVGAGGVETQYF.

This clonotype was observed a few times. The chain joins TRBV20-1 to TRBJ2-7; the D is unclear. The V gene lost 6 bases and the J gene lost 2 bases, with 26 bases spanning the gap. Germline CDR1 DFQATT, CDR2 SNEGSKA (reference sequence). CDR3 size: 17 residues. DNA of the CDR3: TGCAGTGCGAAAGCCCGGCGCAGGTACGATCCCACCTACGAGCAGTACTTC. Protein sequence: CSAKARRRYDPTYEQYF.

This clonotype has a handful of counts. V usage is TRBV7-2 and J usage is TRBJ2-7; D is uncertain. In germline, CDR1 is SGHTA, CDR2 FQGNSA. V was trimmed by 3 bases and J by 0 bases, leaving 9 bases between them. This CDR3 contains 14 residues. CDR3 sequence: CASSLPDRSYEQYF. The CDR3 nucleotides read TGTGCCAGCAGCTTGCCTGACCGCTCCTACGAGCAGTACTTC.

The chain employs TRBV12-3 or TRBV12-4 and TRBJ2-5, with D possibly being TRBD1 or TRBD2 (5 bases each). The V gene lost 5 bases and the J gene lost 2 bases, with 12 bases spanning the gap. The length of the CDR3 is 14 residues. The CDR3 reads CASSVGTEQETQYF. In DNA form, the CDR3 reads TGTGCCAGCAGTGTCGGGACGGAACAAGAGACCCAGTACTTC.

This clonotype was seen a few times. This rearrangement joins TRBV4-1 to TRBJ2-1, with unresolved D. V was cut by 0 bases and J by 9 bases, with 12 bases left in between. Germline V gene lookup returns CDR1 MGHRA and CDR2 YSYEKL. This CDR3 has 14 residues. CDR3 DNA: TGCGCCAGCAGCCAAGAGAGGTATTTGGGTGAGCAGTTCTTC. Residues: CASSQERYLGEQFF.

In this sample, this clonotype turned up a few times. V and J are TRBV10-3 and TRBJ2-5; 8 bases match TRBD1. CDR1 is ENHRY and CDR2 is SYGVKD in the germline V gene. With V trimmed by 5 bases and J by 4 bases, 6 bases remained unmatched. The CDR3 runs to 14 residues. For the CDR3, the DNA is TGTGCCATCAGTCCGGGCAGGGGGCCAGAGACCCAGTACTTC. This codes for CAISPGRGPETQYF.

This clonotype was seen more than once but under ten times. This chain links TRBV6-5 with TRBJ2-7; tentative D call: TRBD1 (6 bases). Trimming pared 0 bases from V and 3 bases from J, leaving 9 bases between. The germline V gene encodes CDR1 MNHEY and CDR2 SVGAGI. The CDR3 runs to 14 residues. CDR3 in DNA: TGTGCCAGCAGTTACTCTACGGACAGCTACGAGCAGTACTTC. Encoded protein: CASSYSTDSYEQYF.

The chain employs TRBV9 and TRBJ2-5; 13 bases line up with TRBD2. The CDR3 spans 17 residues. V lost 4 bases to trimming and J lost 11 bases; unmatched junction nucleotides: 17. Germline-derived CDR1 and CDR2 are SGDLS and YYNGEE. CDR3 DNA sequence: TGTGCCAGCAGCAAGAGACTAGCGGGAGGCCCCGGGAACGGGCAGTACTTC. It encodes CASSKRLAGGPGNGQYF.

The J gene is TRBJ2-5, the V gene TRBV30; D not resolved. CDR3 length: 11 amino acids. Looked up from germline, CDR1 is GTSNPN and CDR2 is SVGIG (reference sequence). V was pared by 5 bases and J by 7 bases, with 11 bases between. CDR3 sequence (DNA): TGTGCCTGGGGTCAGGTGGGGACCCAGTACTTC. This sequence encodes CAWGQVGTQYF.

This clonotype was counted once. This may be a read error, as it is one base from a much larger clone. The chain employs TRBV12-3 or TRBV12-4 and TRBJ1-5, with D possibly matching TRBD1 (5 bases). The CDR3 covers 14 residues. The CDR3 region is CASTSGRGNRPQHF. The CDR3 DNA follows: TGTGCCAGCACCTCAGGGAGAGGCAATCGGCCCCAGCATTTT.

This clonotype appeared a few times. This chain joins TRBV20-1 and TRBJ2-5, with 13 bases aligning to TRBD2. Unmatched junction bases numbered 8, after V lost 5 bases and J lost 5 bases. The germline V gene encodes CDR1 DFQATT and CDR2 SNEGSKA (reference sequence). The CDR3 has 15 amino acids. The CDR3 DNA is TGCAGTGCTCTCACTAGCGGGAGGGCCTGGGAGACCCAGTACTTC. This translates into CSALTSGRAWETQYF.

Note on this clonotype: A much larger clonotype is one base distant, so this may be a read error. The V call is TRBV9, the J call TRBJ2-1; unclear D gene. Germline V gives CDR1 SGDLS, CDR2 YYNGEE. The length of the CDR3 is 12 residues. The CDR3 region has the DNA TGTTCCAGCAGCGTAGGTGGGGATGAGCAGTTCTTC. Protein product: CSSSVGGDEQFF.

V gene TRBV12-3 or TRBV12-4 combines with J gene TRBJ1-2; 7 bases are shared with TRBD1. The V gene end was trimmed by 7 bases and the J gene end by 6 bases; junction bases not matched to a gene: 8. The CDR3 extends over 13 amino acids. The CDR3 region has the DNA TGTGCCAGCATCCCGGGGACAGAAGATGGCTACACCTTC. Its protein product is CASIPGTEDGYTF.

This clonotype was observed a handful of times. This chain connects TRBV7-2 to TRBJ1-1; maybe TRBD1 (5 bases). Trimming cost V 1 base and J 2 bases, with 11 bases left between them. Germline V gene sequence: CDR1 SGHTA, CDR2 FQGNSA. The CDR3 runs to 15 residues. CDR3 in DNA: TGTGCCAGCAGCTTAGAAGGGGACCATAACACTGAAGCTTTCTTT. It specifies CASSLEGDHNTEAFF.

The chain employs TRBV6-2 or TRBV6-3 and TRBJ2-1; no reliable D call. CDR1 and CDR2 (germline): MNHEY, SVGEGT. The CDR3 length is 14 residues. The V end lost 2 bases, the J end lost 4 bases, and 9 bases lay between the germline ends. This CDR3 reads CASSYVPPYNEQFF. The DNA of the CDR3 is TGTGCCAGCAGTTACGTACCCCCATACAATGAGCAGTTCTTC.

The chain employs TRBV5-1 and TRBJ2-3, with D unclear. CDR3 length: 15 residues. Trimming cost V 0 bases and J 0 bases, with 8 bases left between them. CDR1 and CDR2 from the germline V gene are SGHRS and YFSETQ. CDR3: CASSLGHSSTDTQYF. In DNA form, the CDR3 reads TGCGCCAGCAGCTTGGGTCACTCTAGCACAGATACGCAGTATTTT.

A single count supports this clonotype. V is TRBV29-1 and J is TRBJ2-7; the match to TRBD2 covers 11 bases. The ends lost 1 base at V and 6 bases at J; junction bases unmatched: 14. The germline V gene encodes CDR1 SQVTM and CDR2 ANQGSEA. The CDR3 sequence is 17 residues long. The CDR3 loop is CSVEATASGRIGLEQYF. CDR3 DNA sequence: TGCAGCGTTGAAGCGACCGCTAGCGGGAGGATTGGGCTCGAGCAGTACTTC.

V and J are TRBV18 and TRBJ2-1, with 8 nucleotides matching TRBD2. Germline values: CDR1 KGHSH, CDR2 LQKENI. CDR3 length: 16 residues. With V trimmed by 6 bases and J by 4 bases, 11 bases remained unmatched. The CDR3 loop is CASSPSSGITYNEQFF. For the CDR3, the DNA is TGTGCCAGCTCTCCCAGTAGCGGGATTACTTACAATGAGCAGTTCTTC.

The chain links TRBV6-1 to TRBJ2-4; D remains ambiguous. The germline V and J ends were trimmed by 9 bases and 4 bases, with 16 bases remaining between them. This CDR3 contains 14 residues. CDR1 and CDR2 from the germline V gene are MNHNS and SASEGT. The CDR3 is CASSNPQGKNIQYF. CDR3 sequence (DNA): TGTGCCAGTAGTAACCCTCAAGGGAAAAACATTCAGTACTTC.

The sample holds a few counts of this clonotype. The chain carries TRBV20-1 and TRBJ1-5, with TRBD1 identical over 9 bases. The CDR3 is made up of 13 amino acids. The V and J ends lost 4 bases and 6 bases, in that order; junction bases with no gene match: 4. In germline, CDR1 is DFQATT, CDR2 SNEGSKA (reference sequence). CDR3 sequence: CSAKGQGFQPQHF. CDR3 in DNA: TGCAGTGCTAAGGGACAGGGATTTCAGCCCCAGCATTTT.

The chain links TRBV30 to TRBJ2-7, with TRBD2 identical over 8 bases. V shed 3 bases, J shed 7 bases, and the junction held 17 bases outside the gene matches. This CDR3 has 16 residues. Per the germline V gene, CDR1 is GTSNPN and CDR2 is SVGIG (reference sequence). DNA for the CDR3: TGTGCCTGGAGCCGACGAGCGGGAGTGGGGCGCAATGAGCAGTACTTC. Translation: CAWSRRAGVGRNEQYF.

This clonotype was seen at least ten times. The genes are TRBV20-1 and TRBJ2-7; 10 bases are a match to TRBD2. The V gene end was trimmed by 6 bases and the J gene end by 0 bases; junction bases not matched to a gene: 8. CDR1 is DFQATT and CDR2 is SNEGSKA in the germline V gene (reference sequence). The length of the CDR3 is 15 residues. The CDR3 sequence is CSANPGLASSYEQYF. CDR3 coding DNA: TGCAGTGCCAACCCGGGACTAGCGAGCTCCTACGAGCAGTACTTC.

This rearrangement joins TRBV3-1 to TRBJ1-2; D is unclear. The CDR3 extends over 15 amino acids. Per germline, CDR1 LGHDT and CDR2 YNNKEL (reference sequence). The V and J ends lost 0 bases and 3 bases respectively, with 11 bases between them. The CDR3 nucleotides read TGTGCCAGCAGCCAAGACTCCCACTCAGACTATGGCTACACCTTC. Translation gives CASSQDSHSDYGYTF.

The CDR3 DNA reads TGCAGTGCTAGAGTTAGCGGGAGTTCGACAAATACGCAGTATTTT. It specifies CSARVSGSSTNTQYF. The chain is built from TRBV20-1 and TRBJ2-3; 9 bases are shared with TRBD2. The CDR3 has 15 residues. Germline lookup yields CDR1 DFQATT and CDR2 SNEGSKA (reference sequence). The junction had 9 bases not matched to a gene; V was cut back by 1 base and J by 7 bases.

This clonotype was seen only a few times. This chain uses TRBV7-2 with TRBJ1-1, with 12 bases aligning to TRBD1. This CDR3 is 16 amino acids long. CDR1 is SGHTA and CDR2 is FQGNSA in the germline V gene. V lost 5 bases and J lost 4; bases outside the gene matches: 8. CDR3 in DNA: TGTGCCAGCAGCCGACCGGGACAGGGGGCTAGCACTGAAGCTTTCTTT. The encoded protein is CASSRPGQGASTEAFF. Full variable domain (outside the CDR3, taken from reference TRBV7-2 and TRBJ1-1): GAGVSQSPSNKVTEKGKDVELRCDPISGHTALYWYRQSLGQGLEFLIYFQGNSAPDKSGLPSDRFSAERTGGSVSTLTIQRTQQEDSAVYLCASSRPGQGASTEAFFGQGTRLTVV.